This T cell receptor (beta chain) emerged from a study of T-cell reconstitution after alpha-beta-depleted transplantation in children. General study points: The study reportedly traced alpha-beta T cells about two months after transplant to several hundred expanded graft clones. After one year, T-cell counts and TCRbeta diversity mostly came from new T cells. At day 60, the high TCRbeta diversity found in some patients originated from recipient T cells and thymic progenitors that had survived.

The CDR3 spans 15 residues. Per the germline V gene, CDR1 is SGHRS and CDR2 is YFSETQ. The V gene lost 4 bases and the J gene lost 5 bases, with 16 bases spanning the gap. Unique molecular identifiers were used in preparing the TCRbeta library. TCRdb independently ran MiXCR on the PCR reads; one entry per CDR3 protein. Here the sample spans approximately 290,000 distinct CDR3 sequences, 9.5% to 13% being singletons. This clonotype was detected many times. The antigen is not known. The sequences come from peripheral blood, collected 180 days after TCRalphabeta/CD19-depleted stem cell transplant. The V and J genes are TRBV5-1 and TRBJ2-1; D possibly corresponds to TRBD2 (5 bases). The receptor's source is a male patient aged 2 to 10 who had a stem cell transplant for chronic granulomatous disease, so the T cells may come from the graft donor. CDR3 residues: CASSPRTGLDNEQFF. DNA for the CDR3: TGCGCCAGCAGCCCACGGACGGGGTTAGACAATGAGCAGTTCTTC.